This T cell receptor (beta chain) was observed in a study of cytomegalovirus exposure and HLA in healthy donors. Study-wide context: The Caucasian-associated ancestry cluster held roughly 81% of 398 genotyped donors.

The PCR ran on 60 Vbeta and 13 Jbeta primers. Generated by immunoSEQ multiplex PCR, the TCRdb table keeps only in-frame clones and is missing some. The top ten clones hold less than 0.4% of a sample with roughly 250,000 clones, 80% of them seen once. Germline V CDR1 and CDR2: MNHEY, SVGAGI. Trimming removed 7 bases from V and 4 bases from J, with 15 bases in between. The CDR3 contains 14 residues. The gene calls are TRBV6-5 and TRBJ2-3; D perhaps matches TRBD2 (6 bases). Sequencing was carried out using PBMCs. The sequence was collected from a girl aged 2-10 years in good health and CMV-seronegative. In DNA, the CDR3 is TGTGCCAGCACCCCGACTGGAGGGGCAGATACGCAGTATTTT. Residues: CASTPTGGADTQYF.